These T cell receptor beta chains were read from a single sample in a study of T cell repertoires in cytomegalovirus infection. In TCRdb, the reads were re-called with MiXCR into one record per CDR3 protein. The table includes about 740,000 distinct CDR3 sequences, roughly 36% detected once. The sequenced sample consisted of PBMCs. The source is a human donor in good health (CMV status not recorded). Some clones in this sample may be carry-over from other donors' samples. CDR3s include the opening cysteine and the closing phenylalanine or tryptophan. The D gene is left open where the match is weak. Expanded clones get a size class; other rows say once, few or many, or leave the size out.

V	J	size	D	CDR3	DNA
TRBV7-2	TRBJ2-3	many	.	CASSSRARTQYF	TGTGCCAGCAGCTCGAGGGCCCGTACGCAGTATTTT
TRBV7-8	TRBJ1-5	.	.	CASSQDGVRPQHF	TGTGCCAGCAGCCAGGATGGGGTGCGGCCCCAGCATTTT
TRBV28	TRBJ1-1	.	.	CASSKTTLGTQVGAFF	TGTGCCAGCAGTAAGACCACTTTAGGGACCCAGGTTGGAGCTTTCTTT
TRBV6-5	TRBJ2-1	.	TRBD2	CASSYVSGGAYNEQFF	TGTGCCAGCAGTTACGTATCTGGGGGGGCCTACAATGAGCAGTTCTTC
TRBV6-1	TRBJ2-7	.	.	CAAGIGGNEQYF	TGTGCCGCCGGCATCGGGGGCAACGAGCAGTACTTC
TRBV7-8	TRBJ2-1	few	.	CASSLLTGQAYNEQFF	TGTGCCAGCAGCTTACTCACGGGGCAGGCCTACAATGAGCAGTTCTTC
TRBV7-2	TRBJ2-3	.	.	CASSLDPGIDTQYF	TGTGCCAGCAGCTTGGACCCGGGGATAGATACGCAGTATTTT
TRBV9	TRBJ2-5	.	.	CASSAAGTRQETQYF	TGTGCCAGCAGCGCAGCCGGGACACGACAAGAGACCCAGTACTTC
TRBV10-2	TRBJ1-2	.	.	CASSESAGDDYGYTF	TGCGCCAGCAGTGAGTCTGCCGGGGATGACTATGGCTACACCTTC
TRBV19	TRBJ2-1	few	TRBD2	CASSMGTSAGEQFF	TGTGCCAGTAGTATGGGGACTAGCGCCGGTGAGCAGTTCTTC
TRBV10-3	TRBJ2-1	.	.	CAISVGVSGNEQFF	TGTGCCATCAGTGTGGGAGTTAGTGGTAATGAGCAGTTCTTC
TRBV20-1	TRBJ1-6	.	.	CSAPPSDGPYNSPLHF	TGCAGTGCTCCACCCTCCGACGGTCCCTATAATTCACCCCTCCACTTT
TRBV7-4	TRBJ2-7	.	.	CASSLPRTVYEQYF	TGTGCCAGCAGCTTACCAAGGACAGTCTACGAGCAGTACTTC
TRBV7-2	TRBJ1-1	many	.	CASSLVAGLSDTEAFF	TGTGCCAGCAGTTTAGTCGCCGGGCTTTCGGACACTGAAGCTTTCTTT
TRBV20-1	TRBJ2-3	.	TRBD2	CSASYLAGTTDTQYF	TGCAGTGCTAGCTATCTAGCGGGAACCACAGATACGCAGTATTTT
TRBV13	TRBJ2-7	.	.	CASSLTAKSYEQYF	TGTGCCAGCAGCTTGACAGCTAAATCCTACGAGCAGTACTTC
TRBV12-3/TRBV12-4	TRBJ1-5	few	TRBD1	CASSLVGTDNQPQHF	TGTGCCAGCAGTTTAGTTGGGACAGACAATCAGCCCCAGCATTTT
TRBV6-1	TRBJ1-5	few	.	CASSDIRDDQPQHF	TGTGCCAGCAGTGACATCAGGGATGATCAGCCCCAGCATTTT
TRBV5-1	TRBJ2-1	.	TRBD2	CASSLAGGLAGGRNEQFF	TGCGCCAGCAGCTTGGCCGGCGGACTAGCGGGGGGGCGCAATGAGCAGTTCTTC
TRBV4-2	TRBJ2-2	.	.	CASSQESGSNTGELFF	TGTGCCAGCAGCCAAGAAAGCGGGTCGAACACCGGGGAGCTGTTTTTT
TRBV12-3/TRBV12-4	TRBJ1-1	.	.	CASSALQVYTEAFF	TGTGCCAGCAGTGCCCTTCAAGTGTACACTGAAGCTTTCTTT
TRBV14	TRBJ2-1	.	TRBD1	CASSQGTGAYYNEQFF	TGTGCCAGCAGCCAAGGGACAGGGGCTTACTACAATGAGCAGTTCTTC
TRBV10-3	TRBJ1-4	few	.	CAISESTGAGEKLFF	TGTGCCATCAGTGAGTCGACGGGGGCCGGTGAAAAACTGTTTTTT
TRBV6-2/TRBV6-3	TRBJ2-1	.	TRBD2	CASSDSGGAYNEQFF	TGTGCCAGCAGTGATAGCGGGGGGGCCTACAATGAGCAGTTCTTC
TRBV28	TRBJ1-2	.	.	CASSLVRAAYTF	TGTGCCAGCAGTTTAGTCCGAGCGGCATACACCTTC
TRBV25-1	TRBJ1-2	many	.	CASSDGPPDYGYTF	TGTGCCAGCAGTGACGGACCGCCGGACTATGGCTACACCTTC
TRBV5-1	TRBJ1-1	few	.	CASSSLTGSNMNTEAFF	TGCGCCAGCAGCTCCCTTACGGGGTCGAACATGAACACTGAAGCTTTCTTT
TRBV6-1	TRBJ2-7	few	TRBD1	CASSATGGAPYEQYF	TGTGCCAGCAGTGCGACAGGGGGAGCGCCCTACGAGCAGTACTTC
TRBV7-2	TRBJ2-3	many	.	CASSSHLSFLSTDTQYF	TGTGCCAGCAGCTCTCATTTAAGCTTCCTTAGCACAGATACGCAGTATTTT
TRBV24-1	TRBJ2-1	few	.	CATSDDWTNEQFF	TGTGCCACCAGTGATGACTGGACTAATGAGCAGTTCTTC
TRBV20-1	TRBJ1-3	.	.	CSARSSGSGNTIYF	TGCAGTGCACGATCGTCCGGCTCTGGAAACACCATATATTTT
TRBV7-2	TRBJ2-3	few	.	CASSVGVPTDTQYF	TGTGCCAGCAGCGTGGGGGTACCCACAGATACGCAGTATTTT
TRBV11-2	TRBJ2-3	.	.	CASSYGQRTDTQYF	TGTGCCAGCAGCTATGGACAGCGCACAGATACGCAGTATTTT
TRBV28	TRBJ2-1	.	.	CASSRIIPSSYNEQFF	TGTGCCAGCAGTCGGATTATCCCAAGCTCCTACAATGAGCAGTTCTTC
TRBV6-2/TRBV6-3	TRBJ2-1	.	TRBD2	CASRKLAGGADEQFF	TGTGCCAGTCGAAAACTAGCGGGAGGGGCGGATGAGCAGTTCTTC
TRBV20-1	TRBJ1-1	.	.	CSATGHLNTEAFF	TGCAGTGCGACGGGACACCTGAACACTGAAGCTTTCTTT
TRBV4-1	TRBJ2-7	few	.	CASSQDHGVTDEQYF	TGCGCCAGCAGCCAAGATCATGGGGTAACCGACGAGCAGTACTTC
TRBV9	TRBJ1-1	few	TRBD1	CASRQGRAEAFF	TGTGCCAGCAGACAGGGGAGGGCTGAAGCTTTCTTT
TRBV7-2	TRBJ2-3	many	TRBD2	CASSGGGADTQYF	TGTGCCAGCAGCGGCGGGGGGGCAGATACGCAGTATTTT
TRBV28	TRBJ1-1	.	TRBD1	CASSFGGDRGPSLGTEAFF	TGTGCCAGCAGTTTTGGGGGAGACAGGGGTCCTTCCTTGGGCACTGAAGCTTTCTTT
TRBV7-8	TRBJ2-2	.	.	CASSPRHLSGELFF	TGTGCCAGCAGCCCCCGACATTTGTCCGGGGAGCTGTTTTTT
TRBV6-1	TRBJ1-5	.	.	CASRGQGTYQPQHF	TGTGCCAGCAGGGGGCAGGGGACTTATCAGCCCCAGCATTTT
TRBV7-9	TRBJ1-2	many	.	CASSLDTANGYTF	TGTGCCAGCAGCTTAGATACGGCCAACGGCTACACCTTC
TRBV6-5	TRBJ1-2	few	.	CASSYAGESYGYTF	TGTGCCAGCAGTTACGCAGGGGAGAGTTATGGCTACACCTTC
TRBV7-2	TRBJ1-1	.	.	CASNDAGKNTEAFF	TGTGCCAGCAACGATGCGGGGAAGAACACTGAAGCTTTCTTT
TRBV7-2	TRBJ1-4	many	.	CASSLRANEKLFF	TGTGCCAGCAGCTTGAGGGCGAATGAAAAACTGTTTTTT
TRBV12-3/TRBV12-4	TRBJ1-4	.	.	CASSLIGAPNEKLFF	TGTGCCAGCAGTTTAATTGGGGCGCCTAATGAAAAACTGTTTTTT
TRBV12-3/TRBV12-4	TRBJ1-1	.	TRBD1	CASSPGTGYKGTEAFF	TGTGCCAGCAGTCCTGGGACAGGGTATAAGGGCACTGAAGCTTTCTTT
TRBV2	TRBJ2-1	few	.	CASSKGGVNEQFF	TGTGCCAGCAGTAAGGGGGGCGTGAATGAGCAGTTCTTC
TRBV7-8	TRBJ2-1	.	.	CASSLARAGAPQFF	TGTGCCAGCAGCTTAGCTAGGGCGGGGGCCCCGCAGTTCTTC